The clone carrying this TCR beta chain was seen only once. In the PCR, 60 Vbeta and 13 Jbeta primers were used. The repertoire was sequenced with immunoSEQ multiplex PCR; TCRdb's copy has only in-frame clones and lacks some. The table records about 100,000 clones, 65% to 75% of them present only once. The sample belongs to a study of cytomegalovirus exposure and HLA in healthy donors. The germline CDR1 and CDR2 sequences are MNHEY and SMNVEV (reference sequence). The CDR3 consists of 19 residues. V trimming: 4 bases; J trimming: 0 bases; junction bases outside the gene matches: 13. The clonotype was recovered from a middle-aged man in good health and CMV-seropositive. Sample: PBMCs. V and J are TRBV27 and TRBJ1-1, with TRBD1 matching 11 bases. CDR3 sequence reads: CASSSFWTGGSPLNTEAFF. The CDR3 DNA reads as TGTGCCAGCAGTTCTTTTTGGACAGGGGGCTCCCCTCTGAACACTGAAGCTTTCTTT.